This T cell receptor (beta chain) was documented in a study of T cell responses to AZD1222 COVID-19 vaccine. Turning to the study itself: Pooled in the analysis were second doses at about 4 or about 12 weeks. General observations from the study: Reports say nearly half of spike-specific TCRs go after unmutated variant regions.

Trimming at V came to 8 bases and at J to 2 bases, leaving 4 bases not matched to a gene. Germline CDR1 is SQVTM and CDR2 is ANQGSEA. The CDR3 is made up of 14 amino acids. Of note for this clone: What it binds is unknown.

Libraries were prepared by immunoSEQ multiplex PCR; TCRdb keeps only in-frame clonotypes and omits some of them. This repertoire shows 75,000 to 100,000 clones, roughly 90% found once; its top ten account for less than 3.5%. The gene calls are TRBV29-1 and TRBJ2-3, with 13 bases identical to TRBD2. The sequenced sample was peripheral blood, obtained on day 0 of AZD1222 vaccination. The sequence was obtained from an adult in good health. The CDR3 DNA sequence: TGCAGCCTGGGACTAGCGGGACCCACAGATACGCAGTATTTT. Its protein is CSLGLAGPTDTQYF.